The rows below give T cell receptor beta chains drawn from one sample of a study of beta chain features in type 1 diabetes. Assay: immunoSEQ multiplex PCR; the TCRdb copy retains only in-frame clones and omits some. The sample lists 50,000 to 70,000 clones, around 56% occurring once. The specimen sequenced was Tregs from blood. These receptor sequences come from a woman in her thirties or forties with type 1 diabetes. Each CDR3 is given with its conserved first and last residue. D genes are given only for firm matches. Size tells how often a clone was seen (once, few, many) or the class of an expanded clone, and some rows leave it out.

size	D	V	J	DNA	CDR3
-	-	TRBV28	TRBJ2-4	TGTGCCAGCAGAAAGGTGGGCTTGGCCAAAAACATTCAGTACTTC	CASRKVGLAKNIQYF
-	-	TRBV4-2	TRBJ1-5	TGTGCCAGCAGCCAAGAGTACAGGTGGAATCAGCCCCAGCATTTT	CASSQEYRWNQPQHF
-	-	TRBV5-1	TRBJ2-7	TGCGCCAGCAGCGGCTTTGGACACAGCTCCTACGAGCAGTACTTC	CASSGFGHSSYEQYF
few	TRBD1	TRBV7-2	TRBJ2-7	TGTGCCAGCAGCTTAGTTTCGGGACAGGGCTACGAGCAGTACTTC	CASSLVSGQGYEQYF
-	-	TRBV7-2	TRBJ2-1	TGTGCCAGCAGCCCGGCCGGCGGTGAGCAGTTCTTC	CASSPAGGEQFF
-	-	TRBV5-4	TRBJ2-5	TGTGCCAGCAGCTTGGACGGCTGGGAGCAGTACTTC	CASSLDGWEQYF
few	-	TRBV18	TRBJ2-1	TGTGCCAGCTCACCAAACCGGGACTTCGACAATGAGCAGTTCTTC	CASSPNRDFDNEQFF
-	TRBD1	TRBV5-1	TRBJ2-7	TGCGCCAGCAGCTTGACTGGGACAGCGACCTACGAGCAGTACTTC	CASSLTGTATYEQYF
-	TRBD1	TRBV7-3	TRBJ2-7	TGTGCCAGCAGCCTTCAGCCGGGACAGTCCTACGAGCAGTACTTC	CASSLQPGQSYEQYF
-	-	TRBV6-5	TRBJ2-4	TGTGCCAGCAGTCCGAGGACTCTAGCCAAAAACATTCAGTACTTC	CASSPRTLAKNIQYF
-	-	TRBV6-6	TRBJ2-2	TGTGCCAGCGTCATCACCACAGGGACCACCGGGGAGCTGTTTTTT	CASVITTGTTGELFF
-	-	TRBV30	TRBJ1-5	TGTGCCTGGAGTCCACTCGTCGGAGGAGGCAATCAGCCCCAGCATTTT	CAWSPLVGGGNQPQHF
-	TRBD2	TRBV7-9	TRBJ2-4	TGTGCCAGCAGCGGGGGGGGGACCAAAAACATTCAGTACTTC	CASSGGGTKNIQYF
-	TRBD1	TRBV28	TRBJ2-7	TGTGCCAGCAGTTTTCACGGGACAGGGGTGGGGGAGCAGTACTTC	CASSFHGTGVGEQYF
once	-	TRBV2	TRBJ1-4	TGTGCCAGCAGTGAGGGGCGAGCTAATGAAAAACTGTTTTTT	CASSEGRANEKLFF
-	-	TRBV6-5	TRBJ2-5	TGTGCCAGCAGGGCAGCGGGAGAGACCCAGTACTTC	CASRAAGETQYF
-	TRBD1	TRBV6-1	TRBJ2-4	TGTGCCAGCAGTGCCTCCCGAGGGACAGGTCTGATTCGAACCAAAAACATTCAGTACTTC	CASSASRGTGLIRTKNIQYF
-	-	TRBV5-1	TRBJ2-6	TGCGCCAGCAGCTTGGGGACAGACTCTGGGGCCAACGTCCTGACTTTC	CASSLGTDSGANVLTF
-	TRBD1	TRBV4-1	TRBJ1-1	TGCGCCAGCAGCAAAGGGGGTGGCAGGGGGCGCGTGGCGAACACTGAAGCTTTCTTT	CASSKGGGRGRVANTEAFF
-	-	TRBV28	TRBJ2-3	TGTGCCAGCAGACCCGGCGGAGCGGGCACAGATACGCAGTATTTT	CASRPGGAGTDTQYF
-	-	TRBV5-1	TRBJ2-1	TGCGCCAGCAGCTTGGGGTTACAGTCCTACAATGAGCAGTTCTTC	CASSLGLQSYNEQFF
-	-	TRBV6-5	TRBJ2-7	TGTGCCAGCAGTCGCTCAGGGTTCGAGCAGTACTTC	CASSRSGFEQYF
-	-	TRBV7-3	TRBJ1-1	TGTGCCAGCAGTCTCCTAGGAGGCACTGAAGCTTTCTTT	CASSLLGGTEAFF
-	TRBD1	TRBV6-5	TRBJ1-1	TGTGCCAGCAGTGTAAAGACAGGGGCGAACACTGAAGCTTTCTTT	CASSVKTGANTEAFF
-	-	TRBV7-9	TRBJ1-1	TGTGCCAGCAGCTCGGTCGGGGGAAGAAGTGGAAACACTGAAGCTTTCTTT	CASSSVGGRSGNTEAFF
-	-	TRBV6-1	TRBJ1-1	TGTGCCAGCAGTGTCAGGGTGGGGAACACTGAAGCTTTCTTT	CASSVRVGNTEAFF
-	-	TRBV6-1	TRBJ1-5	TGTGCCAGCAGTGAATGGGGGGATCAGCCCCAGCATTTT	CASSEWGDQPQHF
few	TRBD2	TRBV7-2	TRBJ2-3	TGTGCCAGCAGCCCACTAGCGGGAGAGGCAGATACGCAGTATTTT	CASSPLAGEADTQYF
-	-	TRBV18	TRBJ1-1	TGTGCCAGCTCACCCGGAATCGGGAAGAACACTGAAGCTTTCTTT	CASSPGIGKNTEAFF
few	-	TRBV18	TRBJ1-4	TGTGCCAGCTCACCCTCAGGGGAAATTGAAAAACTGTTTTTT	CASSPSGEIEKLFF
-	-	TRBV29-1	TRBJ1-2	TGCAGCGTTGTTACAGGCGTCTATGGCTACACCTTC	CSVVTGVYGYTF
-	TRBD1	TRBV28	TRBJ1-1	TGTGCCAGCAGCCTCGACAGGGACACTGAAGCTTTCTTT	CASSLDRDTEAFF